The sequence of this T cell receptor beta chain was determined in a study of PD-1 blockade in classical Hodgkin lymphoma. Here immunoSEQ multiplex PCR was the method, and the copy in TCRdb shows in-frame clones only, minus some. In the table there are some 46,000 clones, roughly 75% of which are singletons. Concerning this clone: Its antigen is not known.

Relapse was seen in all patients after autologous stem cell transplantation, and brentuximab vedotin exposure was variable. General study findings and limits: Complete responders' diversity at baseline resembled that of newly diagnosed patients. Underlying causes for the observed repertoire differences were not defined, possibly disease activity or prior therapy.

The V gene's germline CDR1 is LNHDA and CDR2 SQIVND (reference sequence). The CDR3 consists of 15 residues. Unmatched junction bases numbered 1, after V lost 4 bases and J lost 1 base. Source: peripheral blood mononuclear cells (PBMCs), taken before the second cycle of nivolumab. The clonotype comes from a human donor with classical Hodgkin lymphoma. This chain links TRBV19 with TRBJ2-3, with 11 bases that match TRBD2. CDR3 nucleotide sequence: TGTGCCAGTAGTACGGGACTAGCGGGCACAGATACGCAGTATTTT. Protein: CASSTGLAGTDTQYF.